This entry lists 19 T cell receptor beta chains sequenced from one sample in a study of vaccination effects on CD4 cells after COVID-19. This table comes from immunoSEQ multiplex PCR, and its TCRdb copy is limited to in-frame clones, with some not included. The repertoire holds some 30,000 clones, with roughly 80% as singletons. No antigen is known for these receptors. In the ViraFEST assay, antigen-specific CD4+ clonotypes were identified by expansion after peptide-pool stimulation. Culture proceeded for nine to ten days, and CD4+ T cells were then isolated. Participants got two doses of BNT162b2 or mRNA-1273 vaccine. The sample was CD4+ T cells from PBMCs cultured with HCoV-NL63 spike peptides, taken after COVID-19 vaccination. All receptors come from a human donor who received a COVID-19 vaccine. Some clones in this sample may be carry-over from other donors' samples.

The genes are TRBV7-2 and TRBJ2-1; no firm D call. V was trimmed by 5 bases and J by 0 bases, leaving 8 bases between them. The germline gives CDR1 SGHTA, CDR2 FQGNSA. This CDR3 region has 14 residues. The CDR3 DNA sequence: TGTGCCAGCAGCCGCGTAGGCTCCTACAATGAGCAGTTCTTC. It translates to CASSRVGSYNEQFF.

The chain links TRBV19 to TRBJ2-5; a weak D match, TRBD2 (6 bases). Germline V gene data show CDR1 as LNHDA and CDR2 as SQIVND (reference sequence). The CDR3 covers 16 residues. V lost 7 bases to trimming and J lost 0 bases, with 18 bases between them. Here the CDR3 DNA reads TGTGCCAGTAACACCGGGTGGAGGGGTGACCAAGAGACCCAGTACTTC. Translation gives CASNTGWRGDQETQYF.

The chain links TRBV12-5 to TRBJ2-1; no firm D call. The CDR3 spans 12 residues. Trimming stripped 3 bases from V and 10 bases from J, with 10 bases between. The germline V gene has CDR1 LGHNT and CDR2 FRNRAP. DNA of the CDR3: TGTGCTAGTGGTTTATCGGTTGGCGAGCAGTTCTTC. It translates to CASGLSVGEQFF. The full variable domain, in which reference TRBV12-5 and TRBJ2-1 provide the parts outside the CDR3, is DARVTQTPRHKVTEMGQEVTMRCQPILGHNTVFWYRQTMMQGLELLAYFRNRAPLDDSGMPKDRFSAEMPDATLATLKIQPSEPRDSAVYFCASGLSVGEQFFGPGTRLTVL.

This chain joins TRBV20-1 and TRBJ2-2, with 13 bases aligning to TRBD2. This CDR3 is 18 amino acids long. Germline V gives CDR1 DFQATT, CDR2 SNEGSKA (reference sequence). Trimming removed 3 bases from V and 0 bases from J; junction bases left unmatched: 7. The CDR3 nucleotides read TGCAGTGCTAGTCGACTAGCGGGGGGCCTCGCGAACACCGGGGAGCTGTTTTTT. Translation gives CSASRLAGGLANTGELFF.

The chain carries TRBV11-3 and TRBJ2-5; D remains unclear. V dropped 1 base and J dropped 5 bases, with 8 bases sitting between them. CDR1 and CDR2 (germline): SGHNT, YENEEA. The CDR3 extends over 13 amino acids. The CDR3 spells CASSLALAETQYF. The DNA of the CDR3 is TGTGCCAGCAGCTTAGCCCTCGCGGAGACCCAGTACTTC.

By share of the sample, this clone is medium-sized. The chain is built from TRBV30 and TRBJ2-3; TRBD2 matches 10 bases. Germline V gene lookup returns CDR1 GTSNPN and CDR2 SVGIG (reference sequence). The CDR3 sequence is 15 residues long. V dropped 5 bases and J dropped 1; count of bases not matched to a gene: 6. The CDR3 DNA reads TGTGCCTGGGCTCCCGGGACTAGCGGCACAGATACGCAGTATTTT. This sequence encodes CAWAPGTSGTDTQYF.

DNA for the CDR3: TGTGCCTGGAGTCCCACAGGGTTAGCCAAAAACATTCAGTACTTC. The encoded protein is CAWSPTGLAKNIQYF. The rearrangement uses TRBV30 and TRBJ2-4; D is perhaps TRBD1 (6 bases). This CDR3 spans 15 amino acids. Germline CDR1 GTSNPN, CDR2 SVGIG (reference sequence). V was shortened by 2 bases and J by 0 bases, with 11 bases between the two germline ends.

V and J are TRBV24-1 and TRBJ2-3; D unclear. CDR1 and CDR2 from the germline V gene are KGHDR and SFDVKD. The CDR3 runs to 13 residues. The ends were cut back, 1 base at V and 6 bases at J, with 7 bases in the middle. Written as DNA, the CDR3 is TGTGCCACCAGTGATTTAAGGTGGGATACGCAGTATTTT. Translating it yields CATSDLRWDTQYF.

CDR3 nucleotide sequence: TGCGCCAGCAGCCAGGAAAACAGGGCTGGGGCCAACGTCCTGACTTTC. The encoded protein is CASSQENRAGANVLTF. V and J are TRBV4-3 and TRBJ2-6; a weak D match, TRBD1 (6 bases). Germline values: CDR1 LGHNA, CDR2 YSLEER. The CDR3 has 16 amino acids. Deletions cut 3 bases from V and 2 bases from J, with 11 bases between.

The chain carries TRBV2 and TRBJ2-1; no firm D call. The V gene's germline CDR1 is SNHLY and CDR2 FYNNEI. With 6 bases removed from V and 7 bases from J, the gap between germline ends came to 13 bases. The CDR3 extends over 13 amino acids. The CDR3 is CASSLGPDNEQFF. CDR3 coding DNA: TGTGCCAGCAGCCTCGGACCGGATAATGAGCAGTTCTTC.

This clone occurred a few times. V usage is TRBV19 and J usage is TRBJ1-1; weak D call: TRBD1 (5 bases). The CDR3 spans 16 residues. Trimming took off 4 bases at V and 2 bases at J, with 17 bases between the two ends. Germline lookup yields CDR1 LNHDA and CDR2 SQIVND (reference sequence). CDR3 coding DNA: TGTGCCAGTAGTAGGGACGGACATGTTACTAACACTGAAGCTTTCTTT. This sequence encodes CASSRDGHVTNTEAFF.

CDR3 amino acids: CATSRDYREAGNTIYF. The CDR3 coding sequence is TGTGCCACCAGCAGAGATTACAGGGAGGCTGGAAACACCATATATTTT. The V gene is TRBV15, the J gene TRBJ1-3, with D possibly matching TRBD1 (6 bases). The CDR3 covers 16 residues. V gave up 0 bases and J gave up 2 bases, with 11 bases separating them. Per germline, CDR1 LNHNV and CDR2 YYDKDF (reference sequence).

The chain links TRBV29-1 to TRBJ1-1; D possibly corresponds to TRBD1 (5 bases). Trimming shortened V by 7 bases and J by 6 bases, and 12 bases separated the two germline ends. Germline-derived CDR1 and CDR2 are SQVTM and ANQGSEA. The CDR3 spans 11 residues. CDR3 in DNA: TGCAGCGGACGGGACGGGGCTGAAGCTTTCTTT. Protein: CSGRDGAEAFF.

The rearrangement joins TRBV2 to TRBJ2-1; tentatively, D is TRBD1 or TRBD2 (5 bases each). Trimming took 8 bases from V and 3 from J, leaving 8 bases between them. Looked up from germline, CDR1 is SNHLY and CDR2 is FYNNEI. The CDR3 is 12 residues long. CDR3 in amino acids: CASWDGYNEQFF. In DNA form, the CDR3 reads TGTGCCAGCTGGGACGGCTACAATGAGCAGTTCTTC.

The V gene is TRBV7-2, the J gene TRBJ2-2; 7 bases agree with TRBD1. CDR1 and CDR2 (germline): SGHTA, FQGNSA. Trimming removed 5 bases from V and 1 base from J; junction bases left unmatched: 10. The CDR3 has 17 amino acids. CDR3 protein: CASSPRSRGWNTGELFF. CDR3 coding DNA: TGTGCCAGCAGCCCGAGGAGCAGGGGGTGGAACACCGGGGAGCTGTTTTTT.

The chain has TRBV29-1 and TRBJ2-7, with 7 bases that match TRBD1. This CDR3 contains 15 residues. J gave up 3 bases and V 6 bases, and 14 bases lay outside the gene matches. CDR1 is SQVTM, CDR2 ANQGSEA, per germline. The CDR3 DNA is TGCAGCGTGACGAAACTAAAGGGACAGAGCTACGAGCAGTACGTC. It encodes CSVTKLKGQSYEQYV.

This chain links TRBV6-4 with TRBJ1-2; TRBD1 aligns across 10 bases. Germline V gene sequence: CDR1 MRHNA, CDR2 SNTAGT. V lost 6 bases and J lost 4; bases outside the gene matches: 8. This CDR3 contains 15 residues. The CDR3 nucleotides read TGTGCCAGCAGGGGACCTGGGACAGGGGCCTATGGCTACACCTTC. This translates into CASRGPGTGAYGYTF.

The chain combines TRBV19 with TRBJ1-4; the D is unclear. Germline V lookup: CDR1 LNHDA, CDR2 SQIVND (reference sequence). V shed 0 bases and J shed 10 bases, with 9 bases lying between them. The CDR3 contains 13 residues. For the CDR3, the DNA is TGTGCCAGTAGTATAGAGGGATTCGGAAAACTGTTTTTT. Its translation: CASSIEGFGKLFF.

The V and J genes are TRBV2 and TRBJ2-3, with unresolved D. V was trimmed by 5 bases and J by 2 bases, leaving 8 bases between them. Germline CDR1 SNHLY, CDR2 FYNNEI. This CDR3 contains 13 residues. The CDR3 sequence is CASSSDNTDTQYF. CDR3 DNA sequence: TGTGCCAGCAGTTCCGACAACACAGATACGCAGTATTTT.